This is a list of T cell receptor beta chains from one sample in a study of regulatory T cells in long-lasting Graves disease. TCRdb called the multiplex PCR reads again in MiXCR, with one record for every CDR3 protein. The table includes around 470,000 distinct CDR3 sequences, 14% detected once. Separately, the same data were catalogued under a study of T cells in Graves' hyperthyroidism and ophthalmopathy.

The sample here was peripheral blood mononuclear cells (PBMCs), taken at new diagnosis, from a patient treated with antithyroid drugs. These receptors were obtained from a woman aged 50 to 60 with Graves disease. Both conserved end residues are part of each CDR3. D genes are given only for firm matches. Clone size is given as once, few or many counts, or a class when the clone is expanded.

TRBJ2-7 | few | TRBV20-1 | TRBD2 | TGCAGTGCTAGAGAACATAGCGGGAGTATCTCCTACGAGCAGTACTTC | CSAREHSGSISYEQYF
TRBJ2-5 | few | TRBV5-1 | TRBD2 | TGCGCCAGCAGCTCTCAGCGGGAGTCACGTCAAGAGACCCAGTACTTC | CASSSQRESRQETQYF
TRBJ2-7 | many | TRBV7-8 | TRBD2 | TGTGCCAGCAGCTTCCAGCGGGAGTTCTACGAGCAGTACTTC | CASSFQREFYEQYF
TRBJ2-3 | many | TRBV18 | - | TGTGCCAGCTCACCAAGGAGGGGGCAAAGAGATACGCAGTATTTT | CASSPRRGQRDTQYF
TRBJ1-5 | many | TRBV6-1 | - | TGTGCCAGCACTCCTACCGGCACACGGGGCAATCAGCCCCAGCATTTT | CASTPTGTRGNQPQHF
TRBJ1-5 | few | TRBV7-3 | - | TGTGCCAGCAGCTTAAAAGTGGGTACAGGGCCCCATAGCAATCAGCCCCAGCATTTT | CASSLKVGTGPHSNQPQHF
TRBJ2-1 | few | TRBV29-1 | TRBD2 | TGCAGCGTTGGGACTAGCGGGAATGAGCAGTTCTTC | CSVGTSGNEQFF
TRBJ2-1 | few | TRBV10-3 | TRBD2 | TGTGCCATCAGCGGACTAGCGGGAGAGTGGAATGAGCAGTTCTTC | CAISGLAGEWNEQFF
TRBJ2-2 | many | TRBV19 | TRBD2 | TGTGCCAGTGGGACTAGCGTCGACGGGGAGCTGTTTTTT | CASGTSVDGELFF
TRBJ2-7 | many | TRBV7-9 | - | TGTGCCAGCAGCTCGACCGTGGAGGGGTTCAAGCAGTACTTC | CASSSTVEGFKQYF
TRBJ2-7 | many | TRBV14 | TRBD1 | TGTGCCAGCAGCCAAGTGGAATACAGGGGGCGCGATGAGCAGTACTTC | CASSQVEYRGRDEQYF
TRBJ2-1 | few | TRBV30 | TRBD2 | TGTGCCTGGAGTGTAAGTGCCGTGTCGACTAGCCGAACCTACAATGAGCAGTTCTTC | CAWSVSAVSTSRTYNEQFF
TRBJ1-4 | many | TRBV2 | - | TGTGCCAGCAGTGACCCACAGGGATTGGTGGAAAAACTGTTTTTT | CASSDPQGLVEKLFF
TRBJ2-3 | many | TRBV9 | TRBD2 | TGTGCCAGCAGCGCGAGACTAGCGGAAAGCACAGATACGCAGTATTTT | CASSARLAESTDTQYF
TRBJ2-3 | many | TRBV28 | - | TGTGCCAGCAGTGGGTGGGGTGGAGGAAGGGCAGATACGCAGTATTTT | CASSGWGGGRADTQYF
TRBJ1-6 | many | TRBV2 | TRBD1 | TGTGCCAGCAGTGAAGGGACAGGAAATTCACCCCTCCACTTT | CASSEGTGNSPLHF